These T cell receptor beta chains were read from a single sample in a study of early T cells in non-severe SARS-CoV-2 infection. TCRdb ran MiXCR on the 5' RACE reads and lists one entry per CDR3 protein. The data contain more than 65,000 distinct CDR3 sequences, approximately 13% of them singletons. The sample was whole blood. These receptors all stem from an adult who was a healthcare worker with PCR-confirmed SARS-CoV-2 infection or an uninfected control (not recorded which). CDR3s include the opening cysteine and the closing phenylalanine or tryptophan. The order of the fields is CDR3 DNA, CDR3 protein, V gene, clone size, D gene, J gene. The D gene is left open where the match is weak. A row's size may be missing; if present it is once, few, many or a size class.

CDR3 DNA: TGCAGTGCGGCAGGGGGGCCGACACGCAGCTCTGGAAACACCATATATTTT
CDR3 protein: CSAAGGPTRSSGNTIYF
V gene: TRBV20-1
clone size: many
D gene: TRBD1
J gene: TRBJ1-3

CDR3 DNA: TGTGCCAGCAGCTTGGCTAGCGGAGCCGACAATGAGCAGTTCTTC
CDR3 protein: CASSLASGADNEQFF
V gene: TRBV5-4
clone size: -
D gene: TRBD2
J gene: TRBJ2-1

CDR3 DNA: TGTGCCAGCAGCGGGACGGCGAATAATTCACCCCTCCACTTT
CDR3 protein: CASSGTANNSPLHF
V gene: TRBV6-2/TRBV6-3
clone size: many
D gene: -
J gene: TRBJ1-6

CDR3 DNA: TGTGCCAGCAGCTTGCCCGGAGACAAAAATCCCTACGAGCAGTACTTC
CDR3 protein: CASSLPGDKNPYEQYF
V gene: TRBV11-2
clone size: many
D gene: -
J gene: TRBJ2-7

CDR3 DNA: TGTGCCAGCAGTAAACAGGGGGAACCCAAAAACATTCAGTACTTC
CDR3 protein: CASSKQGEPKNIQYF
V gene: TRBV27
clone size: many
D gene: TRBD1
J gene: TRBJ2-4

CDR3 DNA: TGTGCCAGCAGGTCGAGGGTGGACGGGGAGCTGTTTTTT
CDR3 protein: CASRSRVDGELFF
V gene: TRBV28
clone size: many
D gene: -
J gene: TRBJ2-2

CDR3 DNA: TGTGCCAGCAGCCGTTGGGGCTCACTAGAAAAACTGTTTTTT
CDR3 protein: CASSRWGSLEKLFF
V gene: TRBV5-5
clone size: many
D gene: -
J gene: TRBJ1-4

CDR3 DNA: TGTGCCAGCAGTACTAGCGGTCGCACAGATACGCAGTATTTT
CDR3 protein: CASSTSGRTDTQYF
V gene: TRBV2
clone size: -
D gene: TRBD2
J gene: TRBJ2-3

CDR3 DNA: TGCAGCGGAACAGCGGCTACGCAGTATTTT
CDR3 protein: CSGTAATQYF
V gene: TRBV29-1
clone size: -
D gene: -
J gene: TRBJ2-3

CDR3 DNA: TGTGCCAGCAGTTACAGCTCGGATCAGCCCCAGCATTTT
CDR3 protein: CASSYSSDQPQHF
V gene: TRBV6-6
clone size: many
D gene: -
J gene: TRBJ1-5

CDR3 DNA: TGTGCCAGCAGCTCCGGACAAAGCACAGATACGCAGTATTTT
CDR3 protein: CASSSGQSTDTQYF
V gene: TRBV7-9
clone size: many
D gene: -
J gene: TRBJ2-3

CDR3 DNA: TGTGCCAGCGGCAATTGGGGATTTGTCTACGAGCAGTACTTC
CDR3 protein: CASGNWGFVYEQYF
V gene: TRBV6-2/TRBV6-3
clone size: many
D gene: -
J gene: TRBJ2-7

CDR3 DNA: TGTGCCAGCAGCTCCAAGACAGGGGTTATCACTGAAGCTTTCTTT
CDR3 protein: CASSSKTGVITEAFF
V gene: TRBV7-2
clone size: -
D gene: TRBD1
J gene: TRBJ1-1

CDR3 DNA: TGCAGTGCTAGAGATCGGATTTCATTCGGGGTAGGCCAGCCCCAGCATTTT
CDR3 protein: CSARDRISFGVGQPQHF
V gene: TRBV20-1
clone size: many
D gene: -
J gene: TRBJ1-5

CDR3 DNA: TGTGCCAGCAGCCAATCCGGGGGTGCTAGGTGGTACAATGAGCAGTTCTTC
CDR3 protein: CASSQSGGARWYNEQFF
V gene: TRBV28
clone size: many
D gene: -
J gene: TRBJ2-1

CDR3 DNA: TGCAGCGTTAAGGGACTGAACCAAGAGACCCAGTACTTC
CDR3 protein: CSVKGLNQETQYF
V gene: TRBV29-1
clone size: many
D gene: -
J gene: TRBJ2-5

CDR3 DNA: TGTGCCAGCAGCTTATGGGGAAGCTCCTACGAGCAGTACTTC
CDR3 protein: CASSLWGSSYEQYF
V gene: TRBV7-6
clone size: many
D gene: -
J gene: TRBJ2-7

CDR3 DNA: TGCAGTGCCCGAACCCGGACTAGCGGGGACTACAATGAGCAGTTCTTC
CDR3 protein: CSARTRTSGDYNEQFF
V gene: TRBV20-1
clone size: few
D gene: TRBD2
J gene: TRBJ2-1

CDR3 DNA: TGTGCCAGCAGCTTAGGTGTAGCGGGGGGGCCGGACGAGCAGTTCTTC
CDR3 protein: CASSLGVAGGPDEQFF
V gene: TRBV7-6
clone size: many
D gene: TRBD2
J gene: TRBJ2-1

CDR3 DNA: TGTGCCAGCAGCCAAGCTGGAGGAAATGGCTACACCTTC
CDR3 protein: CASSQAGGNGYTF
V gene: TRBV3-1
clone size: many
D gene: -
J gene: TRBJ1-2

CDR3 DNA: TGTGCCAGCTCACCACAGGGGATCGATGGCTACACCTTC
CDR3 protein: CASSPQGIDGYTF
V gene: TRBV18
clone size: many
D gene: -
J gene: TRBJ1-2

CDR3 DNA: TGTGCCAGCAGCCGAACTAGGAATGAGCAGTTCTTC
CDR3 protein: CASSRTRNEQFF
V gene: TRBV3-1
clone size: few
D gene: -
J gene: TRBJ2-1

CDR3 DNA: TGTGCCAGCAGTCAACAGGGGAGTCACACTGAAGCTTTCTTT
CDR3 protein: CASSQQGSHTEAFF
V gene: TRBV12-3/TRBV12-4
clone size: many
D gene: TRBD1
J gene: TRBJ1-1

CDR3 DNA: TGCAGTGCCGCCCAGGTTCAAGCTTTCTTT
CDR3 protein: CSAAQVQAFF
V gene: TRBV20-1
clone size: -
D gene: -
J gene: TRBJ1-1

CDR3 DNA: TGCAGTGGGGCGGGGGCCGCAGATACGCAGTATTTT
CDR3 protein: CSGAGAADTQYF
V gene: TRBV20-1
clone size: many
D gene: -
J gene: TRBJ2-3

CDR3 DNA: TGCAGTGCTAAGAGGTCGAGGGGGACCGGGGAGCTGTTTTTT
CDR3 protein: CSAKRSRGTGELFF
V gene: TRBV20-1
clone size: many
D gene: -
J gene: TRBJ2-2

CDR3 DNA: TGTGCCAGCAGTCTCGACACAGTAGCTTTCTTT
CDR3 protein: CASSLDTVAFF
V gene: TRBV2
clone size: few
D gene: -
J gene: TRBJ1-1

CDR3 DNA: TGCGCCAGCAGCTCGGAGAAAGAGACCCAGTACTTC
CDR3 protein: CASSSEKETQYF
V gene: TRBV5-1
clone size: few
D gene: -
J gene: TRBJ2-5

CDR3 DNA: TGCAGCGTTGATATAAGGGGCTACACCTTC
CDR3 protein: CSVDIRGYTF
V gene: TRBV29-1
clone size: -
D gene: -
J gene: TRBJ1-2

CDR3 DNA: TGTGCCACCAGCAGAGATCTGTCGTTCACAGATACGCAGTATTTT
CDR3 protein: CATSRDLSFTDTQYF
V gene: TRBV15
clone size: few
D gene: -
J gene: TRBJ2-3

CDR3 DNA: TGTGCCAGCAGTGCCCAAGGAAACACCATATATTTT
CDR3 protein: CASSAQGNTIYF
V gene: TRBV28
clone size: -
D gene: -
J gene: TRBJ1-3

CDR3 DNA: TGTGCCAGCAGAAAATCCGGGACATTTAATGAGCAGTTCTTC
CDR3 protein: CASRKSGTFNEQFF
V gene: TRBV28
clone size: -
D gene: -
J gene: TRBJ2-1

CDR3 DNA: TGCAGTGCTAGAGATACAAGACAGGGAGCGTACAATGAGCAGTTCTTC
CDR3 protein: CSARDTRQGAYNEQFF
V gene: TRBV20-1
clone size: -
D gene: TRBD1
J gene: TRBJ2-1

CDR3 DNA: TGTGCCAGCAGTTACTTTAGGGACACGGTCGAAGCTTTCTTT
CDR3 protein: CASSYFRDTVEAFF
V gene: TRBV6-5
clone size: -
D gene: -
J gene: TRBJ1-1

CDR3 DNA: TGTGCCAGCAGCCAAGCGGGGGGCACTGAAGCTTTCTTT
CDR3 protein: CASSQAGGTEAFF
V gene: TRBV3-1
clone size: many
D gene: -
J gene: TRBJ1-1

CDR3 DNA: TGTGCCATCAGTGAGTCGAAAGGGACAGGGTATGGCTACACCTTC
CDR3 protein: CAISESKGTGYGYTF
V gene: TRBV10-3
clone size: many
D gene: TRBD1
J gene: TRBJ1-2

CDR3 DNA: TGCAGCGTTGAAGTCCCGGACTCCTCCCCCGAGACCCAGTACTTC
CDR3 protein: CSVEVPDSSPETQYF
V gene: TRBV29-1
clone size: many
D gene: -
J gene: TRBJ2-5

CDR3 DNA: TGTGCCAGCAGTTTCGGGTCTGGGACTGAAGCTTTCTTT
CDR3 protein: CASSFGSGTEAFF
V gene: TRBV27
clone size: few
D gene: -
J gene: TRBJ1-1

CDR3 DNA: TGTGCCAGCAGGTCAGCTAACTATGGCTACACCTTC
CDR3 protein: CASRSANYGYTF
V gene: TRBV2
clone size: many
D gene: -
J gene: TRBJ1-2

CDR3 DNA: TGTGCCAGCAGCTTGGACCGGCAGAATGAGCAGTTCTTC
CDR3 protein: CASSLDRQNEQFF
V gene: TRBV3-1
clone size: many
D gene: -
J gene: TRBJ2-1

CDR3 DNA: TGTGCCAGCAGCCGTAGCGGGAGAGAGGAGCAGTTCTTC
CDR3 protein: CASSRSGREEQFF
V gene: TRBV28
clone size: -
D gene: TRBD2
J gene: TRBJ2-1

CDR3 DNA: TGTGCCAGCAGGTCACAGGGGGCGCTGAACACTGAAGCTTTCTTT
CDR3 protein: CASRSQGALNTEAFF
V gene: TRBV7-9
clone size: many
D gene: TRBD1
J gene: TRBJ1-1

CDR3 DNA: TGTGCCAGCAGCCAAGAGGCCTCCGCGGGGGGGCCTCATGAGCAGTTCTTC
CDR3 protein: CASSQEASAGGPHEQFF
V gene: TRBV4-2
clone size: many
D gene: TRBD2
J gene: TRBJ2-1